The 23 T cell receptor beta chains given below trace back to one sample, sequenced in a study of STAT5B mutations in CD4+ large granular lymphocyte leukemia. Profiling relied on immunoSEQ multiplex PCR, and the TCRdb table lists in-frame clones only, not all of them. The data show 30,000 to 40,000 clones, more than 75% seen once. Sequences were obtained from CD4+ T cells from blood buffy coats. These TCRs come from a human donor in good health.

This clone occurred a few times. V gene TRBV30 combines with J gene TRBJ1-4; unclear D gene. V lost 0 bases and J lost 6, with 8 bases in between. Germline loops: CDR1 GTSNPN, CDR2 SVGIG (reference sequence). This CDR3 comprises 13 residues. The DNA for the CDR3 is TGTGCCTGGAGTGTAGGAGTAGATGAAAAACTGTTTTTT. This codes for CAWSVGVDEKLFF.

CDR3 residues: CASSYSEALGETQYF. CDR3 in DNA: TGTGCCAGCAGTTACTCGGAGGCGTTAGGAGAGACCCAGTACTTC. The genes are TRBV6-6 and TRBJ2-5; D perhaps matches TRBD2 (5 bases). The CDR3 is 15 amino acids. Trimming stripped 0 bases from V and 4 bases from J, with 12 bases between. CDR1 and CDR2 from the germline V gene are MNHNY and SVGAGI (reference sequence).

This chain joins TRBV19 and TRBJ1-2, with 9 positions matching TRBD1. The CDR3 loop spans 15 amino acids. CDR1 is LNHDA, CDR2 SQIVND, per germline (reference sequence). The V and J ends lost 7 bases and 4 bases, in that order; junction bases with no gene match: 10. DNA of the CDR3: TGTGCCAGTAAAGGGGACAGGGACTTTGTCTATGGCTACACCTTC. It specifies CASKGDRDFVYGYTF.

The rearrangement joins TRBV7-9 to TRBJ2-5, with 10 bases matching TRBD2. V shed 3 bases, J shed 0 bases, and the junction held 10 bases outside the gene matches. Germline-derived CDR1 and CDR2 are SEHNR and FQNEAQ (reference sequence). The CDR3 has 18 residues. CDR3 nucleotide sequence: TGTGCCAGCAGCTTTGCCAGGGCTAGCGGGAGTAACCAAGAGACCCAGTACTTC. Amino acids: CASSFARASGSNQETQYF.

As for this clone: This CDR3 is also generated by other DNA sequences in the sample. The rearrangement links TRBV5-4 to TRBJ1-2; D unresolved. V lost 0 bases and J lost 4, with 7 bases in between. This CDR3 is built from 13 residues. Per germline, CDR1 SGHNT and CDR2 YYREEE (reference sequence). The CDR3 DNA reads as TGTGCCAGCAGCTTGGTGGGGTCCTATGGCTACACCTTC. It translates to CASSLVGSYGYTF.

This clone was seen just once. V usage is TRBV5-6 and J usage is TRBJ2-7; TRBD1 agrees at 8 bases. This CDR3 is built from 15 residues. With V trimmed by 4 bases and J by 0 bases, 6 bases remained unmatched. Germline CDR1 is SGHDT and CDR2 is YYEEEE. In DNA form, the CDR3 reads TGTGCCAGCAGCGTTCCGGGACAGGCCTCCTACGAGCAGTACTTC. Encoded protein: CASSVPGQASYEQYF.

This rearrangement joins TRBV6-1 to TRBJ1-5; no reliable D call. The length of the CDR3 is 15 residues. CDR1 and CDR2 from the germline V gene are MNHNS and SASEGT. With 7 bases removed from V and 3 bases from J, the gap between germline ends came to 16 bases. The CDR3 is CASTQVKHFNQPQHF. In DNA, the CDR3 is TGTGCCAGCACGCAGGTAAAGCACTTCAATCAGCCCCAGCATTTT.

V is TRBV12-5 and J is TRBJ2-1; TRBD2 matches at 7 bases. The V segment lost 1 base and the J segment 3 bases; nucleotides outside the gene matches: 0. The germline gives CDR1 LGHNT, CDR2 FRNRAP. The CDR3 runs to 14 residues. The CDR3, as DNA: TGTGCTAGTGGTTTGGGGACTAGCTACAATGAGCAGTTCTTC. It is translated as CASGLGTSYNEQFF.

The chain uses TRBV18 and TRBJ1-3; 11 positions agree with TRBD1. This CDR3 spans 16 amino acids. Trimming took 3 bases from V and 6 from J; bases not matched to a gene: 7. From germline, CDR1 is KGHSH and CDR2 LQKENI. CDR3 amino acids: CASSPPGTGGSNTIYF. The CDR3, as DNA: TGTGCCAGCTCACCTCCCGGGACAGGGGGGTCAAACACCATATATTTT.

In nucleotides, the CDR3 is TGCAGCGTTGTAGGGGGGTTGAATGAGCAGTTCTTC. It specifies CSVVGGLNEQFF. This chain uses TRBV29-1 with TRBJ2-1; D is tentatively TRBD1 or TRBD2 (6 bases each). Germline CDR1 SQVTM, CDR2 ANQGSEA. There are 12 residues in the CDR3. V was shortened by 4 bases and J by 7 bases, with 11 bases between the two germline ends.

V is TRBV19 and J is TRBJ2-7; the D gene is possibly TRBD1 (5 bases). Trimming left V 3 bases short and J 5 bases short, with 14 bases between. Germline CDR1 LNHDA, CDR2 SQIVND (reference sequence). The CDR3 is 14 amino acids. In DNA form, the CDR3 reads TGTGCCAGTAGTATGGGGCAGTTCACCAACGAGCAGTACTTC. This gives the protein CASSMGQFTNEQYF.

The rearrangement links TRBV5-1 to TRBJ1-3; D perhaps matches TRBD1 (5 bases). The CDR3 loop spans 16 amino acids. Trimming removed 4 bases from V and 0 bases from J, with 14 bases in between. Germline CDR1 SGHRS, CDR2 YFSETQ. In DNA form, the CDR3 reads TGCGCCAGCAGCCCCCGGGACCGAAACTCTGGAAACACCATATATTTT. This sequence encodes CASSPRDRNSGNTIYF.

V and J are TRBV10-3 and TRBJ2-3; the D gene could be TRBD1 or TRBD2 (6 bases each). V was shortened by 5 bases and J by 3 bases, with 24 bases between the two germline ends. CDR1 ENHRY and CDR2 SYGVKD come from the germline V gene. The length of the CDR3 is 18 residues. CDR3 protein: CAISLTGLGGPNTDTQYF. In DNA form, the CDR3 reads TGTGCCATCAGTCTCACAGGGTTGGGGGGACCAAATACAGATACGCAGTATTTT.

V gene TRBV12-5 combines with J gene TRBJ1-1; D is unresolved. V lost 2 bases to trimming and J lost 1 base, with 5 bases between them. The CDR3 is 13 amino acids. Germline lookup yields CDR1 LGHNT and CDR2 FRNRAP. CDR3 residues: CASGLKPNTEAFF. The CDR3 DNA sequence: TGTGCTAGTGGTTTGAAGCCGAACACTGAAGCTTTCTTT.

This clone appeared a few times. The chain uses TRBV4-2 and TRBJ2-7; 11 bases are shared with TRBD1. V gave up 0 bases and J gave up 4 bases; unmatched junction bases: 5. CDR3 length: 16 residues. In germline, CDR1 is LGHNA, CDR2 YNFKEQ. CDR3 loop: CASSQDHGQGAYEQYF. CDR3 DNA: TGTGCCAGCAGCCAAGATCACGGACAGGGGGCTTACGAGCAGTACTTC.

This clone appeared a few times. The gene calls are TRBV18 and TRBJ2-7, with D possibly being TRBD1 or TRBD2 (5 bases each). The V end lost 6 bases, the J end lost 6 bases, and 18 bases lay between the germline ends. The germline V gene encodes CDR1 KGHSH and CDR2 LQKENI. The CDR3 totals 14 residues. The CDR3 region is CASSPDSTRGEQYF. In DNA, the CDR3 is TGTGCCAGCTCTCCAGACTCCACGAGGGGCGAGCAGTACTTC.

The V call is TRBV10-3, the J call TRBJ2-1, with 8 bases that match TRBD2. CDR3 length: 13 amino acids. The germline V gene has CDR1 ENHRY and CDR2 SYGVKD. Losses at the gene ends were 10 bases for V and 2 bases for J; bases not matched to a gene: 4. The CDR3 loop is CASGGGTYNEQFF. In DNA form, the CDR3 reads TGTGCCAGCGGCGGGGGGACCTACAATGAGCAGTTCTTC.

The chain is built from TRBV25-1 and TRBJ2-3; 13 bases align to TRBD2. Germline V gene sequence: CDR1 MGHDK, CDR2 SYGVNS. There are 15 residues in the CDR3. The ends lost 5 bases at V and 5 bases at J; junction bases unmatched: 4. CDR3 DNA sequence: TGTGCCAGCAGTCGGTGGACTAGCGGGGGAGATACGCAGTATTTT. Amino acid sequence: CASSRWTSGGDTQYF.

The chain joins TRBV20-1 to TRBJ2-7; D is undetermined. This CDR3 comprises 10 residues. From germline, CDR1 is DFQATT and CDR2 SNEGSKA (reference sequence). Trimming stripped 6 bases from V and 6 bases from J, with 9 bases between. CDR3 sequence reads: CSAVHGEQYF. The CDR3 coding sequence is TGCAGTGCAGTACATGGCGAGCAGTACTTC.

This clone was observed a single time. This chain uses TRBV10-2 with TRBJ2-3, with TRBD1 as a possible D gene (5 bases). CDR1 and CDR2 from the germline V gene are WSHSY and SAAADI. V was trimmed by 7 bases and J by 4 bases, leaving 12 bases between them. This CDR3 region has 13 residues. DNA for the CDR3: TGCGCCAGCAATGGGGCTGGGCCAGATACGCAGTATTTT. Translation: CASNGAGPDTQYF.

V is TRBV6-1 and J is TRBJ1-4; TRBD1 might be the D (6 bases). Germline assignment: CDR1 MNHNS and CDR2 SASEGT. This CDR3 region has 14 residues. With 4 bases removed from V and 2 bases from J, the gap between germline ends came to 8 bases. CDR3 coding DNA: TGTGCCAGCAGTGGACAGGAGACTAATGAAAAACTGTTTTTT. Translation gives CASSGQETNEKLFF.

The chain links TRBV7-2 to TRBJ1-1; 7 bases align to TRBD1. V lost 3 bases and J lost 1; bases outside the gene matches: 5. The CDR3 totals 15 residues. Per germline, CDR1 SGHTA and CDR2 FQGNSA. The CDR3 reads CASSFFNRGNTEAFF. For the CDR3, the DNA is TGTGCCAGCAGCTTTTTTAACAGGGGGAACACTGAAGCTTTCTTT. Drawing the rest from reference TRBV7-2 and TRBJ1-1, the complete variable domain is GAGVSQSPSNKVTEKGKDVELRCDPISGHTALYWYRQSLGQGLEFLIYFQGNSAPDKSGLPSDRFSAERTGGSVSTLTIQRTQQEDSAVYLCASSFFNRGNTEAFFGQGTRLTVV.

V and J are TRBV19 and TRBJ2-3, with 11 bases aligning to TRBD2. The germline V gene encodes CDR1 LNHDA and CDR2 SQIVND (reference sequence). Unmatched junction bases numbered 6, after V lost 3 bases and J lost 4 bases. The CDR3 has 16 residues. The CDR3 loop is CASSILAGGGADTQYF. For the CDR3, the DNA is TGTGCCAGTAGTATTCTAGCGGGAGGAGGGGCAGATACGCAGTATTTT.